This T cell receptor (beta chain) was observed in a study of TIL therapy for anti-PD-1-resistant metastatic lung cancer. Germline CDR1 is SGHKS and CDR2 is YYEKEE (reference sequence). Trimming took off 4 bases at V and 8 bases at J, with 24 bases between the two ends. The CDR3 runs 16 residues. The immunoSEQ assay was v3. Clones were sequenced by immunoSEQ multiplex PCR, and TCRdb holds only the in-frame ones, with some missing. The profile shows 30,000 to 45,000 clones, more than 60% of them singletons. Time point: pre-treatment sample, taken before nivolumab and TIL therapy. The V gene is TRBV5-5, the J gene TRBJ1-1; D is perhaps TRBD1 (5 bases). The sequences come from blood, collected at baseline. This clonotype was obtained from a person aged 25 to 80 with non-small cell lung cancer. CDR3 in DNA: TGTGCCAGCAGCCGAATAACCGGGACGGTTGATACGGAAGCTTTCTTT. Amino acid sequence: CASSRITGTVDTEAFF.